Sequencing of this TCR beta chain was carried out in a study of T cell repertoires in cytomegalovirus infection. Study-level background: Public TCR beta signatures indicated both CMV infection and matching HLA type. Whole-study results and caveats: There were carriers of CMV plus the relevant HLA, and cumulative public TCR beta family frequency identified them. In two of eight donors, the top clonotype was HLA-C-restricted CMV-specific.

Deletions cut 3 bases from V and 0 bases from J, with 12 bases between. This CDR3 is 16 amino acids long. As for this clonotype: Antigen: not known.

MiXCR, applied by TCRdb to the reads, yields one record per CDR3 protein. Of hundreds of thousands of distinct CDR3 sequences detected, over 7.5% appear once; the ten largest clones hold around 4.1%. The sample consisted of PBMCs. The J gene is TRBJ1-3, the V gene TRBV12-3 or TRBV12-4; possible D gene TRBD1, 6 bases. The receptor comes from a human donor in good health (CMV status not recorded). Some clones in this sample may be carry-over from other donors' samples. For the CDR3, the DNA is TGTGCCAGCAGTTTTCGGGGGCCGTCCTCTGGAAACACCATATATTTT. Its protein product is CASSFRGPSSGNTIYF.